What follows are 7 T cell receptor beta chains derived from one specimen sequenced in a study of graft-versus-host responses after intestinal transplantation. Profiled with immunoSEQ multiplex PCR; TCRdb holds only in-frame clones, not every one. The sample yields fewer than 30,000 clones, around 90% seen once. Sample: PBMCs, taken around 480 days after intestinal transplantation. The source of these receptors is a human patient who received an intestinal transplant, so some T cells may come from the graft donor.

This chain links TRBV28 with TRBJ2-7; D gene ambiguous. Trimming shortened V by 5 bases and J by 4 bases, and 15 bases separated the two germline ends. This CDR3 has 14 amino acids. Per the germline V gene, CDR1 is MDHEN and CDR2 is SYDVKM. The CDR3 region has the DNA TGTGCCAGCAGTCCTCAGGTCAACGGGTACGAGCAGTACTTC. It is translated as CASSPQVNGYEQYF.

The chain recombines TRBV19 with TRBJ2-5; 11 nucleotides agree with TRBD2. V lost 7 bases to trimming and J lost 1 base; unmatched junction nucleotides: 11. This CDR3 spans 17 amino acids. CDR1 is LNHDA, CDR2 SQIVND, per germline (reference sequence). This CDR3 reads CASTPSGGLYFQETQYF. DNA for the CDR3: TGTGCCAGTACTCCTAGCGGGGGGCTCTATTTCCAAGAGACCCAGTACTTC.

This clone was detected a few times. The chain joins TRBV27 to TRBJ1-2; D is possibly TRBD1 (6 bases). CDR1 and CDR2 from the germline V gene are MNHEY and SMNVEV (reference sequence). V lost 6 bases and J lost 4, with 15 bases in between. This CDR3 is 14 amino acids long. The CDR3 DNA reads TGTGCCAGCAGACCTAGGACAGACCTCTATGGCTACACCTTC. Protein product: CASRPRTDLYGYTF.

The V call is TRBV5-1, the J call TRBJ1-2, with 8 positions matching TRBD1. This CDR3 is built from 14 residues. With V trimmed by 4 bases and J by 4 bases, 6 bases remained unmatched. CDR1 SGHRS and CDR2 YFSETQ come from the germline V gene. The CDR3 DNA follows: TGCGCCAGCAGCCTTGGGACAGGCGTCTATGGCTACACCTTC. It specifies CASSLGTGVYGYTF.

This rearrangement joins TRBV27 to TRBJ2-1; 8 bases fit TRBD2. V shed 6 bases, J shed 7 bases, and the junction held 8 bases outside the gene matches. This CDR3 region has 14 residues. Per germline, CDR1 MNHEY and CDR2 SMNVEV (reference sequence). CDR3 DNA: TGTGCCAGCAGCGGGTGGGCTAGCGGGAATGAGCAGTTCTTC. It specifies CASSGWASGNEQFF.

V and J are TRBV5-6 and TRBJ2-5; no definite D call. Germline V gives CDR1 SGHDT, CDR2 YYEEEE. There are 12 residues in the CDR3. Trimming took 2 bases from V and 5 from J, leaving 7 bases between them. The CDR3 sequence: CASSFFQETQYF. The CDR3 DNA is TGTGCCAGCAGCTTCTTTCAGGAGACCCAGTACTTC.

This chain uses TRBV4-1 with TRBJ2-1; D gene unclear. V lost 0 bases and J lost 5, with 11 bases in between. Germline V gene lookup returns CDR1 MGHRA and CDR2 YSYEKL. This CDR3 comprises 15 residues. The CDR3 nucleotides are TGCGCCAGCAGCCAAGATCCCGGATCGAACAATGAGCAGTTCTTC. It encodes CASSQDPGSNNEQFF.